The entry below gives a single TCR beta chain sequence along with its context. Its antigen is not yet known. The record has no base qualities; no much larger clone is one base away. Read against the paper, the sample's time point label means: newly diagnosed GD, antithyroid drugs for less than 3 months. For both TCR sequencing and RNA sequencing, RNA was extracted from PBMCs in TRIzol. The diagnosis of Graves' disease was made according to American Thyroid Association guidelines. Recruitment of patients was carried out at an endocrinology department in Xi'an, China. Each patient gave approximately 9 milliliters of peripheral blood, collected in an EDTA anticoagulant tube. Ficoll Paque Plus density gradient separation was used to isolate PBMCs, and no further T cell sorting was performed. An Agilent 2100 Bioanalyzer and agarose gel were used to check RNA quality, while a NanoDrop 2000 measured RNA concentration.

The entry originates in a study of regulatory T cells in long-lasting Graves disease (dated by TCRdb to the early 2020s). General notes on the study: In the newly diagnosed Graves' disease group, patients had been taking antithyroid drugs for less than 3 months. Persistent Graves' disease patients were compared with newly diagnosed Graves' disease patients by peripheral blood TCR sequencing and RNA sequencing. The study was conducted in China and was registered as a clinical trial. A total of 33 samples underwent TCR sequencing, from about 13 patients with persistent Graves' disease and roughly 20 patients with newly diagnosed Graves' disease.

Receptors were amplified or captured by multiplex PCR. TCRdb names Illumina HiSeq 4000 as the instrument used. To build TCR beta libraries, CDR3 regions were amplified by Arm-PCR using iRepertoire HTBI primers. Before sequencing, the PCR products underwent gel purification. Regarding the original processing steps: A total of 60 to 80 TRBV and approximately 13 TRBJ segments were identified across samples and were used for gene usage analysis of CDR3 amino acid clonotypes. COPE and FqMerger were used to merge filtered high-quality paired reads into contigs. BLAST was used to align contigs to IMGT TRBV, TRBD and TRBJ reference genes, and CDR3 was defined according to IMGT. Clonotypes above 0.1% frequency were classified as highly expanded clones. Shannon entropy was used to measure repertoire diversity, and the Gini coefficient was used to measure V-J evenness. A clonotype was considered public if more than one individual shared it. TCRdb trimmed the raw reads at Q25, called clones with MiXCR and kept productive beta chains. Records with the same CDR3 protein are collapsed into one entry carrying the most frequent genes and DNA. These V and J calls rely on TCRdb rather than the paper's analysis. The sample data list a few hundred thousand distinct CDR3 sequences, and 16% of these were observed just once. 30% of the sample belongs to the ten largest clones.

Here is what the overall study found, with its caveats: Lower TCR Shannon entropy and fewer highly expanded clones were observed in persistent Graves' disease patients than in newly diagnosed patients, which suggested clonal expansion. Only the TCR beta chain was sequenced and analyzed. As a limitation, the authors acknowledged that the small sample size may reduce accuracy. The study examined only peripheral blood because the primary lesion, thyroid tissue, could not be accessed. Persistent patients shared more public clonotypes among themselves (approximately 2,500) than newly diagnosed patients did (more than 950).

The same data also contributed to another study, on T cells in Graves' hyperthyroidism and ophthalmopathy. Reported in the second study: Stable Graves' hyperthyroidism was defined as the absence of progression to ophthalmopathy over 18 months of follow-up. Hyperthyroidism patients were newly diagnosed, had a disease duration of under 2 months, and were aged 18 to 65 years. Any patient with an uncontrolled infection, another autoimmune disease, pregnancy or lactation was excluded. Diagnoses were established on the basis of clinical symptoms, serum thyroxine and TRAb, thyroid ultrasound, and orbital computed tomography. A first-round RT-PCR of the TCR CDR3 used the HTBI primer set with the Qiagen OneStep RT-PCR kit. Most expanded thyroid clonotypes (frequency above 0.001) were also detected in blood, suggesting blood repertoires may reflect thyroid immune responses. A model built on a 13 V-J signature distinguished ophthalmopathy from stable hyperthyroidism, reaching about 89% sensitivity and 81.08% specificity in cross-validation and 80%/75% in testing. In validation, the model predicted progression to ophthalmopathy a median of about 5.9 months before onset, with 70% to 71% sensitivity and nearly 75% specificity. A discovery cohort of about a hundred patients, fewer than 50 with Graves' ophthalmopathy and fewer than 65 with stable Graves' hyperthyroidism, was used to find distinguishing TCR V-J signatures. An independent validation cohort of under 20 hyperthyroidism patients and approximately 16 patients who later progressed to ophthalmopathy tested prospective prediction of ophthalmopathy. For training and testing, the 100 or so patients in the discovery cohort were randomly divided in a 7:3 ratio. In addition, the study compared T-cell repertoires in thyroid tissue and in blood from about 6 Graves' hyperthyroidism patients. Following sampling, methimazole starting at 30 mg daily was given to hyperthyroidism patients, and high-dose intravenous methylprednisolone was given to ophthalmopathy patients. Libraries were constructed in a second round of multiplex PCR, after which size selection and purification were carried out. Paired-end sequencing of the libraries was performed with 100 bp reads on an Illumina HiSeq2000. Raw data were processed with SOAPnuke, discarding reads with adapters, uncalled bases, mean Phred below 15, or no exact constant-primer or identifier match. High-quality paired reads were merged with COPE v1.2.5, and unique nucleotide sequences were defined as clonotypes. MiTCR v1.1 was used to align the clonotypes against IMGT TRBV, TRBD and TRBJ reference segments. The analysis included only V-J combinations with a frequency above 0.0001, which together covered 98% to 99.2% of the repertoires. The TCS score was defined as F50 (clonal expansion) divided by E x V (chaos), with BLOSUM62-based TCRdist calculated between CDR3 peptides within each V-J. Welch's t-statistics and random forest reduced roughly 500 V-J features to fewer than 15, which were used in a naive Bayes classifier (R e1071). No statistical method was used to fix the sample size in advance, and group allocation was not hidden from the investigators. The paper describes TCR Vbeta CDR3 sequencing of 120 to 150 peripheral blood samples, made up of some 42 ophthalmopathy patients, over 70 hyperthyroidism patients and some 17 progressor patients.

The sequence derives from a man between 40 and 49 years old with Graves disease. Donor details come from another sample of the same person, matched by shared clones. The sequenced sample was peripheral blood mononuclear cells (PBMCs), obtained at new diagnosis, from a patient treated with antithyroid drugs.

In nucleotide form, the sequence is TGTGCCAGCAGCTTCGCCCCGGGACTAGCGGGATCCGGGGAGCTGTTTTTT. Its coded protein is CASSFAPGLAGSGELFF. The chain links TRBV7-2 with TRBJ2-2; 13 middle bases align to TRBD2. The CDR1 and CDR2 encoded by the germline V gene are SGHTA and FQGNSA. The CDR3, from cysteine to phenylalanine, totals 17 residues. Just the 51-base CDR3 DNA is kept, in frame starting at base 1. Germline trimming amounts to 3 bases on V and 6 bases on J, with 7 as the count of junction bases outside the gene matches.